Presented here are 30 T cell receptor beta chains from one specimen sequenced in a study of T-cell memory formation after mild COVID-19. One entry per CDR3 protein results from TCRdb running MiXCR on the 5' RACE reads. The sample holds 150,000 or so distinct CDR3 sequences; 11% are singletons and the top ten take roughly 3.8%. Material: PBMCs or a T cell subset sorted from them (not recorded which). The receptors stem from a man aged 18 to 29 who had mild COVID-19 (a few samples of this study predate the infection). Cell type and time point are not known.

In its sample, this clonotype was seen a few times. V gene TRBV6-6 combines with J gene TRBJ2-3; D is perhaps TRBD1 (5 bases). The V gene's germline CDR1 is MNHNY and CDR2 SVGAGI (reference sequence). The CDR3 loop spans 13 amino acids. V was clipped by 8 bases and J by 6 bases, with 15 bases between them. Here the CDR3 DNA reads TGTGCCAGCCGAGACAGTAATAGCGATACGCAGTATTTT. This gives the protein CASRDSNSDTQYF.

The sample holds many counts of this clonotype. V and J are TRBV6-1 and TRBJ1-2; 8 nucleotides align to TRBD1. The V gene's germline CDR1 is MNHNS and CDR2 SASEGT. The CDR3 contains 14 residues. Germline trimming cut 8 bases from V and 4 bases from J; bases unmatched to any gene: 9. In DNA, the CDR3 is TGTGCCAGCCACGTGGGGACAGGCCCCTATGGCTACACCTTC. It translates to CASHVGTGPYGYTF.

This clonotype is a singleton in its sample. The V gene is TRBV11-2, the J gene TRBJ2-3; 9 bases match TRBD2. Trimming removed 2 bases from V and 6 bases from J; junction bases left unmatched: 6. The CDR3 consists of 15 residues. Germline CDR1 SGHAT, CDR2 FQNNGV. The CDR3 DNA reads TGTGCCAGCAGCTTACGAGCGGGGGGTCCTGATACGCAGTATTTT. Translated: CASSLRAGGPDTQYF.

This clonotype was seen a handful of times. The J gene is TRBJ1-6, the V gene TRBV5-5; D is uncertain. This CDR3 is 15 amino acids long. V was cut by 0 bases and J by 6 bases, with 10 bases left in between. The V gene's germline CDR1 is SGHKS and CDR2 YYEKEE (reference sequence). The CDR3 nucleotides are TGTGCCAGCAGCTTGGTCTTAGTTACTAATTCACCCCTCCACTTT. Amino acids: CASSLVLVTNSPLHF. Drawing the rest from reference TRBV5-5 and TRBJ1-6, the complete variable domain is DAGVTQSPTHLIKTRGQQVTLRCSPISGHKSVSWYQQVLGQGPQFIFQYYEKEERGRGNFPDRFSARQFPNYSSELNVNALLLGDSALYLCASSLVLVTNSPLHFGNGTRLTVT.

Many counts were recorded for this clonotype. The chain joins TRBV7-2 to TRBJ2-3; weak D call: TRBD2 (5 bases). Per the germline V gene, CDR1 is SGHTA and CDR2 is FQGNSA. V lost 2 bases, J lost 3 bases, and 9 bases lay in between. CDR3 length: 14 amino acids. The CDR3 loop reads CASSLLAGTDTQYF. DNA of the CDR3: TGTGCCAGCAGCTTACTAGCCGGAACAGATACGCAGTATTTT.

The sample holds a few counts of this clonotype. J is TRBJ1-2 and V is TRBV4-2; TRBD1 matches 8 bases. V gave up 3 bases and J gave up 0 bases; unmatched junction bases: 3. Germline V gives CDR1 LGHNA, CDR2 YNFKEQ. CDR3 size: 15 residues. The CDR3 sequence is CASSQGTGSNYGYTF. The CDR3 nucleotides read TGTGCCAGCAGCCAGGGGACAGGTTCTAACTATGGCTACACCTTC.

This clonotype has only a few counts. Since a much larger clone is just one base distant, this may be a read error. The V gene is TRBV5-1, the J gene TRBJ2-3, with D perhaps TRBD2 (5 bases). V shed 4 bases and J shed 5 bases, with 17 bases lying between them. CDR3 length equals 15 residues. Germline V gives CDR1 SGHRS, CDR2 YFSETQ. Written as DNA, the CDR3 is TGCGCCAGCAGCCACGGCGGGTCTGCAGGAGATACGCAGTATTTT. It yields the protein CASSHGGSAGDTQYF.

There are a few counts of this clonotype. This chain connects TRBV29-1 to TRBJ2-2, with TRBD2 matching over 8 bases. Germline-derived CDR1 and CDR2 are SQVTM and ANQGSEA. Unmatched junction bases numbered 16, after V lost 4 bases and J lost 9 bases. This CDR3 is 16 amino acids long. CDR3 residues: CSVVLLRGGRWRELFF. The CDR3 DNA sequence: TGCAGCGTTGTTTTGTTACGGGGGGGCCGTTGGCGGGAGCTGTTTTTT.

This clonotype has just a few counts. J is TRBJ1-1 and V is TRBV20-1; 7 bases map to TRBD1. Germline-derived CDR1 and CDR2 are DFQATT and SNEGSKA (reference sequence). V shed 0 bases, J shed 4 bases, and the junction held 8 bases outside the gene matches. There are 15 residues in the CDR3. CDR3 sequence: CSAREPRQGGTEAFF. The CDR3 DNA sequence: TGCAGTGCTAGAGAGCCGCGACAGGGCGGCACTGAAGCTTTCTTT.

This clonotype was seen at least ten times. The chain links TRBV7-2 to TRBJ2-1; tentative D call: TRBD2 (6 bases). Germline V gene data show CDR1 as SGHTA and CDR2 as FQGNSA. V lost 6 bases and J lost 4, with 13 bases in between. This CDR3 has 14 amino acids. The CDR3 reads CASRPGGTYNEQFF. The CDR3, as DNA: TGTGCCAGCAGGCCTGGGGGGACTTACAATGAGCAGTTCTTC.

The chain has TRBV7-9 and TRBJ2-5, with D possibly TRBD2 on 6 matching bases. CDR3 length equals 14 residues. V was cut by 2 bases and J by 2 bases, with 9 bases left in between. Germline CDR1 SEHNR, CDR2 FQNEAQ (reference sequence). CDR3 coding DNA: TGTGCCAGCAGCTTAATGGCGGGGCAAGAGACCCAGTACTTC. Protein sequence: CASSLMAGQETQYF.

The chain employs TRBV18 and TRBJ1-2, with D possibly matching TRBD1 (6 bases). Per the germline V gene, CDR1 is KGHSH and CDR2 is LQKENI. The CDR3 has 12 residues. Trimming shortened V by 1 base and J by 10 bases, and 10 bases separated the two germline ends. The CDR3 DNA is TGTGCCAGCTCACCACTAACAGGGTCCTACACCTTC. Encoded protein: CASSPLTGSYTF.

The CDR3: CASSQVEGLAQYF. The CDR3 DNA reads as TGCGCCAGCAGCCAAGTGGAAGGCTTAGCGCAGTATTTT. The gene calls are TRBV4-1 and TRBJ2-3; no clear D. Per the germline V gene, CDR1 is MGHRA and CDR2 is YSYEKL. The CDR3 spans 13 residues. Trimming took off 1 base at V and 10 bases at J, with 12 bases between the two ends.

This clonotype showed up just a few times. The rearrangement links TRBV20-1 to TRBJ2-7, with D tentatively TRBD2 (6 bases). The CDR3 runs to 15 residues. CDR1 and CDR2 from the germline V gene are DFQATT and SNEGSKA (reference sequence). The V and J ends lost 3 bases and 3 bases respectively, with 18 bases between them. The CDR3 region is CSARGGGGAYYEQYV. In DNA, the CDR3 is TGCAGTGCTAGGGGCGGTGGCGGGGCCTACTACGAGCAGTACGTC.

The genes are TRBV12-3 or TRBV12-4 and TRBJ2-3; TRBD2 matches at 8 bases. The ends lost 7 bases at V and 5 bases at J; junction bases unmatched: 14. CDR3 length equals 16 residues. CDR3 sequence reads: CASTNARGGQQDTQYF. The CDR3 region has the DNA TGTGCCAGCACCAATGCCCGGGGGGGCCAACAAGATACGCAGTATTTT.

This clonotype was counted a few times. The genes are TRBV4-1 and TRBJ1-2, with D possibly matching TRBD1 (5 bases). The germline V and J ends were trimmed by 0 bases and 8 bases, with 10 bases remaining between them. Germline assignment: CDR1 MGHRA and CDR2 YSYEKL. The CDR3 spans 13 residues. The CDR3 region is CASSQDGGKGYTF. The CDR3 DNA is TGCGCCAGCAGCCAAGATGGGGGGAAGGGCTACACCTTC.

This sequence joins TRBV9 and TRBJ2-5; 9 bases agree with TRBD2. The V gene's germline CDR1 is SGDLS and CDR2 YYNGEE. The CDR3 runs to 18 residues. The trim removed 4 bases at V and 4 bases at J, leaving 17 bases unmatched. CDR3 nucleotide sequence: TGTGCCAGCAGCCTCTCGGCGGGGGTAGCGGGGGTCCTAGAGACCCAGTACTTC. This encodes CASSLSAGVAGVLETQYF.

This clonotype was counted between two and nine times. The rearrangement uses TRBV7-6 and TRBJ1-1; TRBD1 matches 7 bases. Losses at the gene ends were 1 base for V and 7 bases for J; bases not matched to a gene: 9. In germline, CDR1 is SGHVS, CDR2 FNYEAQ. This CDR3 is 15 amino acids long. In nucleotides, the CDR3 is TGTGCCAGCAGCTTAGGAGCCGGGGGACAGATTGAAGCTTTCTTT. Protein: CASSLGAGGQIEAFF.

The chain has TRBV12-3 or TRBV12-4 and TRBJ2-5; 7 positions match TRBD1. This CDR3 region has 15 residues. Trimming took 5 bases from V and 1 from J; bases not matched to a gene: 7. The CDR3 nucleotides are TGTGCCAGCAGTCTCTCCCGGGACAGCCAAGAGACCCAGTACTTC. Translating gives CASSLSRDSQETQYF.

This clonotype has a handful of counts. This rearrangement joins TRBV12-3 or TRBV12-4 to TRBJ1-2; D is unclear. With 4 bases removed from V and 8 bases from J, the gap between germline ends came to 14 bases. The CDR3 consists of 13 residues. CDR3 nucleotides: TGTGCCAGCAGTTATCTTTTCTCTGGCGGCTACACCTTC. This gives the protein CASSYLFSGGYTF.

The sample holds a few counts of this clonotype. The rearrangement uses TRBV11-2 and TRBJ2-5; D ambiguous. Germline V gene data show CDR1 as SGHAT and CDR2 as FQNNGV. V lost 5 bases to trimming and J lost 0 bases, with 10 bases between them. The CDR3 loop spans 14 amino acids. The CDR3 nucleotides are TGTGCCAGCAGCCCACTTCGGAACCAAGAGACCCAGTACTTC. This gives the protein CASSPLRNQETQYF.

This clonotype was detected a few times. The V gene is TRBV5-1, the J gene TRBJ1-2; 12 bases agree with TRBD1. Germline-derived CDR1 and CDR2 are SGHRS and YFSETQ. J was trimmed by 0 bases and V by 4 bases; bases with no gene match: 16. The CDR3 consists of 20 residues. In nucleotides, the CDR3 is TGCGCCAGCAGCGATACATACCCCGGGACAGGGGGCGCCCCTAACTATGGCTACACCTTC. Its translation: CASSDTYPGTGGAPNYGYTF.

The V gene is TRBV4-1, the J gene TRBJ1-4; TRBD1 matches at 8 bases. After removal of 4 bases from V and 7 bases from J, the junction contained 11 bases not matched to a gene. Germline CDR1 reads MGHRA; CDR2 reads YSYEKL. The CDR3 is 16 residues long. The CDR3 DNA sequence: TGCGCCAGCAGCCTCCCCGGGGAACAGGGGGGTGAAAAACTGTTTTTT. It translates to CASSLPGEQGGEKLFF.

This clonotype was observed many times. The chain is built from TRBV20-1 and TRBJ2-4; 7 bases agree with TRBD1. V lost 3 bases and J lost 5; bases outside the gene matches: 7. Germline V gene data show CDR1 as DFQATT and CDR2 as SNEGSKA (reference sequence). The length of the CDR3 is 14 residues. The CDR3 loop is CSASYRGRQNIQYF. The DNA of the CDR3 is TGCAGTGCTAGCTACAGGGGAAGGCAAAACATTCAGTACTTC.

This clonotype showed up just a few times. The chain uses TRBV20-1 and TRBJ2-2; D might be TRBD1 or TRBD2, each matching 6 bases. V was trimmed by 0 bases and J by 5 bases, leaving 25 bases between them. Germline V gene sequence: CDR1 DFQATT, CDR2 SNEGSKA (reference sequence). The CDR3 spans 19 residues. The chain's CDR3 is CSARDPLALGGIGTGELFF. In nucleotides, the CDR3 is TGCAGTGCTAGAGATCCACTGGCGTTAGGGGGGATCGGTACCGGGGAGCTGTTTTTT.

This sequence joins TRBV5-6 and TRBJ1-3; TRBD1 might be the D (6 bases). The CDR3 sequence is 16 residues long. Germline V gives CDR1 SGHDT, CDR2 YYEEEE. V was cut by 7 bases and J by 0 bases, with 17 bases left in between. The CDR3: CASGPGGGTSGNTIYF. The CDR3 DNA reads TGTGCCAGCGGCCCTGGAGGGGGAACCTCTGGAAACACCATATATTTT.

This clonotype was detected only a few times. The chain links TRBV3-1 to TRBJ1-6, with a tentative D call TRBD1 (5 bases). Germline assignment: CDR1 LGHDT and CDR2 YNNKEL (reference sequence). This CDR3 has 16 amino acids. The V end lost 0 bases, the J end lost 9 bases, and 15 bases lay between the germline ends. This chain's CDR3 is CASSQEKGLNFSPLHF. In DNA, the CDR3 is TGTGCCAGCAGCCAAGAAAAGGGGTTGAATTTTTCACCCCTCCACTTT. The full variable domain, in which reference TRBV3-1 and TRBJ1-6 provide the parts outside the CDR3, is DTAVSQTPKYLVTQMGNDKSIKCEQNLGHDTMYWYKQDSKKFLKIMFSYNNKELIINETVPNRFSPKSPDKAHLNLHINSLELGDSAVYFCASSQEKGLNFSPLHFGNGTRLTVT.

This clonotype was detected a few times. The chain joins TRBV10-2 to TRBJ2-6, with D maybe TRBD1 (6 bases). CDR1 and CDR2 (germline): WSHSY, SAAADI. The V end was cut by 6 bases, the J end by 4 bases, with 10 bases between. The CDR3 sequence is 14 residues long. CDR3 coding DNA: TGCGCCAGCAGGGGGGCGCAAGGGGCCAACGTCCTGACTTTC. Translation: CASRGAQGANVLTF.

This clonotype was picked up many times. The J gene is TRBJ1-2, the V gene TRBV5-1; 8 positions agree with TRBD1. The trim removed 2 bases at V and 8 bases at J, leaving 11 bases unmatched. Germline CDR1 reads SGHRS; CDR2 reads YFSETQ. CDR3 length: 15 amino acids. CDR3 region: CASSFIMGTGGGYTF. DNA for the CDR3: TGCGCCAGCAGCTTCATCATGGGGACAGGAGGCGGCTACACCTTC.

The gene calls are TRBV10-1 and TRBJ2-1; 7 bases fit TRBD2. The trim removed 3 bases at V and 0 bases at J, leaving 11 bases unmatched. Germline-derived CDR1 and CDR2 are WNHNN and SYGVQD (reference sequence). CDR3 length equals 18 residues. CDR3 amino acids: CASSDAGDRPGSYNEQFF. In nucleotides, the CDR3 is TGCGCCAGCAGTGATGCGGGGGACCGACCTGGCTCCTACAATGAGCAGTTCTTC.